These 29 T cell receptor beta chains share one sample of origin, sequenced in a study of blood T cells in healthy people across ages. Primers used in a second PCR of roughly 6 to 11 cycles were a sample-barcoded 5' primer and a J-beta primer mix. TCRdb passed the 5' RACE reads through MiXCR, listing each CDR3 protein once. The table shows under 2 million distinct CDR3 sequences, with about 35% occurring only once. Material: blood. The receptors come from a woman in her 30s in good health.

In regard to this clonotype: A read error may produce the germline difference seen at one junction end. V is TRBV7-9 and J is TRBJ1-1; D remains ambiguous. Germline lookup yields CDR1 SEHNR and CDR2 FQNEAQ (reference sequence). The CDR3 loop spans 12 amino acids. The CDR3 region is CASGLVMPEAFF. The CDR3, as DNA: TGTGCCAGCGGCTTAGTAATGCCAGAAGCTTTCTTT.

The J gene is TRBJ2-3, the V gene TRBV6-2 or TRBV6-3; 9 bases fit TRBD2. The germline V gene encodes CDR1 MNHEY and CDR2 SVGEGT. The J segment lost 3 bases and the V segment lost 4 bases, leaving 5 bases of the junction unmatched. The CDR3 runs to 15 residues. The CDR3 here is CASSSREGLTDTQYF. The CDR3 DNA reads as TGTGCCAGCAGTTCGCGGGAGGGCCTTACAGATACGCAGTATTTT.

V is TRBV7-2 and J is TRBJ2-1; TRBD2 is a possible D gene (5 bases). V was shortened by 2 bases and J by 1 base, with 9 bases between the two germline ends. CDR3 length: 15 residues. The germline gives CDR1 SGHTA, CDR2 FQGNSA. This CDR3 reads CASSLYGDSYNEQFF. DNA for the CDR3: TGTGCCAGCAGCTTATACGGGGATTCCTACAATGAGCAGTTCTTC.

The chain uses TRBV5-1 and TRBJ2-5, with TRBD2 matching over 7 bases. The trim removed 2 bases at V and 2 bases at J, leaving 6 bases unmatched. The CDR3 spans 15 residues. Germline CDR1 reads SGHRS; CDR2 reads YFSETQ. The CDR3 bases are TGCGCCAGCAGCTTTGAGTGGGGGGGGCAAGAGACCCAGTACTTC. The encoded protein is CASSFEWGGQETQYF.

This clonotype was found once. The V and J genes are TRBV14 and TRBJ1-1, with D uncertain. The ends were cut back, 4 bases at V and 3 bases at J, with 9 bases in the middle. This CDR3 region has 13 residues. CDR1 is SGHDN, CDR2 FVKESK, per germline. DNA of the CDR3: TGTGCCAGCAGCCTTATTATGGACACTGAAGCTTTCTTT. Amino acid sequence: CASSLIMDTEAFF.

This clonotype was seen a handful of times. The chain links TRBV4-1 to TRBJ2-7; 7 nucleotides match TRBD2. Trimming cost V 0 bases and J 3 bases; bases outside gene matches: 8. This CDR3 comprises 16 residues. The V gene's germline CDR1 is MGHRA and CDR2 YSYEKL. CDR3 nucleotide sequence: TGCGCCAGCAGCCAAGAGTTACAGCGGGACCTCTACGAGCAGTACTTC. Its translation: CASSQELQRDLYEQYF.

V and J are TRBV28 and TRBJ1-2; 8 bases line up with TRBD1. Trimming removed 7 bases from V and 7 bases from J; junction bases left unmatched: 11. Germline values: CDR1 MDHEN, CDR2 SYDVKM. The CDR3 runs 14 residues. The CDR3 sequence: CASTLIQGARGYTF. DNA for the CDR3: TGTGCCAGCACCCTCATCCAGGGGGCGCGTGGCTACACCTTC.

The V gene is TRBV3-1, the J gene TRBJ2-1; D may be TRBD2 (5 bases). Germline lookup yields CDR1 LGHDT and CDR2 YNNKEL (reference sequence). The CDR3 extends over 14 amino acids. V dropped 0 bases and J dropped 8 bases, with 11 bases sitting between them. The CDR3 spells CASSQDPLRDEQFF. CDR3 in DNA: TGTGCCAGCAGCCAAGACCCTTTGCGGGATGAGCAGTTCTTC.

The gene calls are TRBV27 and TRBJ2-3; possibly TRBD2 for D (5 bases). This CDR3 is 16 amino acids long. CDR1 MNHEY and CDR2 SMNVEV come from the germline V gene (reference sequence). The ends were cut back, 5 bases at V and 1 base at J, with 16 bases in the middle. Here the CDR3 DNA reads TGTGCCAGCAGTCCCGCTATCGGGGATCGCACAGATACGCAGTATTTT. Translated, it gives CASSPAIGDRTDTQYF.

The chain's CDR3 is CATGDRGSGGKETQYF. Here the CDR3 DNA reads TGTGCCACCGGGGACAGGGGAAGTGGGGGCAAAGAGACCCAGTACTTC. This sequence joins TRBV24-1 and TRBJ2-4; TRBD1 matches 10 bases. The J call is in doubt because the DNA end fits TRBJ2-5 better. Germline V gene lookup returns CDR1 KGHDR and CDR2 SFDVKD. The CDR3 contains 16 residues.

This sequence joins TRBV12-3 or TRBV12-4 and TRBJ2-7, with 9 bases lining up with TRBD1. V was clipped by 4 bases and J by 12 bases; unmatched bases: 19. CDR3 length equals 16 residues. The CDR3 DNA follows: TGTGCCAGCAGTTCCCTTATGAGGACAGGGGAGGCGACCCGGTACTTC. Translation: CASSSLMRTGEATRYF.

This clonotype occurred a few times. The gene calls are TRBV4-1 and TRBJ1-1; D ambiguous. Trimming shortened V by 0 bases and J by 1 base, and 15 bases separated the two germline ends. Germline V lookup: CDR1 MGHRA, CDR2 YSYEKL. The CDR3 totals 17 residues. The CDR3 here is CASSQERATTSNTEAFF. The CDR3 DNA sequence: TGCGCCAGCAGCCAAGAGAGGGCGACCACCTCGAACACTGAAGCTTTCTTT.

This chain links TRBV5-1 with TRBJ1-2; no definite D call. CDR1 SGHRS and CDR2 YFSETQ come from the germline V gene. This CDR3 contains 13 residues. The V end lost 4 bases, the J end lost 2 bases, and 9 bases lay between the germline ends. As DNA, the CDR3 is TGCGCCAGCAGCCCACAGCAGAACTATGGCTACACCTTC. Its protein product is CASSPQQNYGYTF.

This clonotype was picked up one time. This may come from a read error, since a much larger clone is one base off. The J gene is TRBJ2-1, the V gene TRBV10-1, with TRBD2 matching 7 bases. Germline V lookup: CDR1 WNHNN, CDR2 SYGVQD (reference sequence). This CDR3 comprises 15 residues. The CDR3 spells CASSESRSGENERFF. In DNA, the CDR3 is TGCGCCAGCAGTGAGTCGAGGAGCGGGGAAAATGAGCGGTTCTTC.

The chain is built from TRBV2 and TRBJ2-3; 11 bases agree with TRBD2. Germline V lookup: CDR1 SNHLY, CDR2 FYNNEI. The CDR3 is made up of 19 amino acids. V lost 1 base, J lost 7 bases, and 16 bases stayed unmatched. The CDR3 DNA sequence: TGTGCCAGCAGTGAAGGCTTAGCCTCCAGACTAGCGGGGATAAATACGCAGTATTTT. This encodes CASSEGLASRLAGINTQYF.

The table lists this clonotype with a few counts. The chain is built from TRBV20-1 and TRBJ2-1; D remains ambiguous. The CDR3 loop spans 13 amino acids. Germline V gives CDR1 DFQATT, CDR2 SNEGSKA (reference sequence). V was clipped by 5 bases and J by 0 bases, with 8 bases between them. In DNA, the CDR3 is TGCAGTGCTTTTTGGATCTCCTACAATGAGCAGTTCTTC. It translates to CSAFWISYNEQFF.

The chain is built from TRBV24-1 and TRBJ2-3; 9 nucleotides line up with TRBD2. Germline trimming cut 4 bases from V and 1 base from J; bases unmatched to any gene: 5. From germline, CDR1 is KGHDR and CDR2 SFDVKD. CDR3 length equals 16 residues. This CDR3 reads CATSESGRLRTDTQYF. In DNA form, the CDR3 reads TGTGCCACCAGTGAAAGCGGGAGGCTCCGCACAGATACGCAGTATTTT.

The chain employs TRBV20-1 and TRBJ2-5, with D possibly being TRBD1 (6 bases). The DNA end favors TRBJ2-7, so the J call may be wrong. From germline, CDR1 is DFQATT and CDR2 SNEGSKA (reference sequence). The CDR3 spans 16 residues. CDR3 in amino acids: CSARDRVRGTAYEQYF. In DNA form, the CDR3 reads TGCAGTGCTAGAGATAGGGTCAGGGGTACCGCCTACGAGCAGTACTTC.

The table lists this clonotype with a few counts. V gene TRBV5-1 combines with J gene TRBJ2-5; TRBD1 matches at 7 bases. The CDR3 covers 15 residues. The J segment lost 0 bases and the V segment lost 4 bases, leaving 6 bases of the junction unmatched. The germline CDR1 and CDR2 sequences are SGHRS and YFSETQ. The chain's CDR3 is CASSNPGQHQETQYF. CDR3 DNA: TGCGCCAGCAGCAATCCGGGACAGCACCAAGAGACCCAGTACTTC.

The CDR3 nucleotides read TGTGCCTGGTTCGACAGGGGTGGAGGCTACACCTTC. It translates to CAWFDRGGGYTF. The gene calls are TRBV30 and TRBJ1-2; 8 bases are a match to TRBD1. The CDR3 contains 12 residues. V shed 5 bases and J 8 bases; nucleotides not matched to a gene: 7. Germline V gives CDR1 GTSNPN, CDR2 SVGIG (reference sequence).

The J gene is TRBJ2-3, the V gene TRBV20-1, with D possibly being TRBD1 (6 bases). CDR1 and CDR2 (germline): DFQATT, SNEGSKA (reference sequence). The V and J ends lost 3 bases and 2 bases respectively, with 30 bases between them. This CDR3 is 20 amino acids long. CDR3 sequence reads: CSARTEERDTKLGFTDTQYF. The CDR3 coding sequence is TGCAGTGCTAGGACGGAAGAACGGGACACGAAACTGGGATTCACAGATACGCAGTATTTT.

The chain employs TRBV28 and TRBJ2-5; D is perhaps TRBD1 or TRBD2 (6 bases each). CDR3 length: 14 amino acids. Germline CDR1 reads MDHEN; CDR2 reads SYDVKM. Between the trimmed V and J ends, which lost 3 bases and 11 bases, there was a span of 19 bases. In DNA, the CDR3 is TGTGCCAGCAGTTTTAGGGGGGCATTTACAGGGCAGTACTTC. Amino acid sequence: CASSFRGAFTGQYF.

The rearrangement uses TRBV7-9 and TRBJ1-1; D is possibly TRBD1 (6 bases). The CDR3 runs 17 residues. Trimming removed 4 bases at V and 6 bases at J, with 24 bases between. Germline-derived CDR1 and CDR2 are SEHNR and FQNEAQ (reference sequence). The CDR3 DNA reads TGTGCCAGCAGCTCAAACCGAGATACTACAGGGAGACCTGAAGCTTTCTTT. It codes for CASSSNRDTTGRPEAFF.

The chain recombines TRBV7-9 with TRBJ2-1; 8 bases line up with TRBD2. The CDR3 extends over 16 amino acids. V was pared by 5 bases and J by 9 bases, with 15 bases of the junction left unmatched. Germline V gene data show CDR1 as SEHNR and CDR2 as FQNEAQ (reference sequence). CDR3 DNA sequence: TGTGCCAGCAGCCGTAGTGGCGGACTAGCAAGCAGTGAGCAGTTCTTC. This codes for CASSRSGGLASSEQFF.

The V gene is TRBV5-1, the J gene TRBJ2-4; TRBD2 is a possible D gene (5 bases). The CDR3 is 13 amino acids. CDR1 is SGHRS, CDR2 YFSETQ, per germline. Trimming removed 4 bases at V and 8 bases at J, with 13 bases between. Written as DNA, the CDR3 is TGCGCCAGCAGCCCCGCCCCCGGGGACATTCAGTACTTC. Its translation is CASSPAPGDIQYF. The whole variable domain, remainder taken from reference TRBV5-1 and TRBJ2-4, is KAGVTQTPRYLIKTRGQQVTLSCSPISGHRSVSWYQQTPGQGLQFLFEYFSETQRNKGNFPGRFSGRQFSNSRSEMNVSTLELGDSALYLCASSPAPGDIQYFGAGTRLSVL.

This chain connects TRBV6-1 to TRBJ2-1; 7 positions agree with TRBD1. There are 15 residues in the CDR3. Losses at the gene ends were 3 bases for V and 6 bases for J; bases not matched to a gene: 8. Germline-derived CDR1 and CDR2 are MNHNS and SASEGT. The CDR3: CASSDPGQPLNEQFF. The CDR3 DNA reads TGTGCCAGCAGTGACCCGGGACAGCCCCTCAATGAGCAGTTCTTC.

The chain recombines TRBV11-2 with TRBJ2-5; the D gene could be TRBD1 or TRBD2 (6 bases each). Germline CDR1 and CDR2: SGHAT and FQNNGV. The CDR3 extends over 16 amino acids. V lost 2 bases to trimming and J lost 2 bases, with 15 bases between them. CDR3 loop: CASSLSSEGGQETQYF. The CDR3 nucleotides are TGTGCCAGCAGCTTAAGTAGCGAGGGGGGACAAGAGACCCAGTACTTC.

J is TRBJ2-1 and V is TRBV29-1; no clear D gene. The CDR3 has 13 amino acids. CDR1 is SQVTM and CDR2 is ANQGSEA in the germline V gene. Between the trimmed V and J ends, which lost 3 bases and 8 bases, there was a span of 14 bases. CDR3 DNA: TGCAGCGTTGACCAGATTTGGCCTGATGAGCAGTTCTTC. Its translation is CSVDQIWPDEQFF.

A few counts support this clonotype. The chain employs TRBV28 and TRBJ2-7, with a possible D match to TRBD1 (6 bases). Deletions cut 4 bases from V and 4 bases from J, with 23 bases between. The CDR3 has 17 amino acids. Germline CDR1 is MDHEN and CDR2 is SYDVKM. CDR3 sequence (DNA): TGTGCCAGCAGTTCCCCACCCGGCACAGGGCCACTGTACGAGCAGTACTTC. Translated, it gives CASSSPPGTGPLYEQYF.